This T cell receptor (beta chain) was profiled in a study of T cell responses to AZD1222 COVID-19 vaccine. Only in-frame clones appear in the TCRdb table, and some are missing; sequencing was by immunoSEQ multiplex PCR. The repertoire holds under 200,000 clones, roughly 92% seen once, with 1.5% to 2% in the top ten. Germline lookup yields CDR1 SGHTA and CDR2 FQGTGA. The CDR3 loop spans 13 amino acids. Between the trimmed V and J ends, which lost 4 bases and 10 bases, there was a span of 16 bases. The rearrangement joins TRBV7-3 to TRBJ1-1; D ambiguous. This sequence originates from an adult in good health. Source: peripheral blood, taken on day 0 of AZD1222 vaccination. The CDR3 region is CASSSSVQVPAFF. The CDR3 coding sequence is TGTGCCAGCAGCTCATCTGTTCAGGTACCAGCTTTCTTT.